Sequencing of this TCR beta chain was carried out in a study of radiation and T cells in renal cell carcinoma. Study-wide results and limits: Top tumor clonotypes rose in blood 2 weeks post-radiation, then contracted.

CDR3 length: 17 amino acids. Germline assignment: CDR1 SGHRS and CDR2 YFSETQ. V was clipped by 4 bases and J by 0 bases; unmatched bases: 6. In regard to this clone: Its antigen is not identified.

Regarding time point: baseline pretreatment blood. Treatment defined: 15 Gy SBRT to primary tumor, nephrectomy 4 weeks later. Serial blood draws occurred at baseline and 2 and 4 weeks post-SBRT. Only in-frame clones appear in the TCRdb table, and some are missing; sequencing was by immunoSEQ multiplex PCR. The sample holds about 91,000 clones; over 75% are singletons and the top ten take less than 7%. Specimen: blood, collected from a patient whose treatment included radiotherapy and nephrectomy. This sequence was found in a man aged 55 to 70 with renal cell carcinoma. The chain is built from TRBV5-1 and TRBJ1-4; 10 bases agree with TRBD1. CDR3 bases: TGCGCCAGCAGCCCCGACAGGGGGCTCCCAACTAATGAAAAACTGTTTTTT. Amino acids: CASSPDRGLPTNEKLFF.